A single sample is the source of the 32 T cell receptor beta chains below, sequenced in a study of CD8 T cells in ankylosing spondylitis. Findings and caveats of the study: Apparently characteristic of ankylosing spondylitis blood was a TCR beta motif (fewer than ten highly homologous variants).

TCRdb ran MiXCR on the 5' RACE reads and lists one entry per CDR3 protein. The data hold 330,000 or so distinct CDR3 sequences, with 7.5% to 9% observed a single time. Their antigens are not known. What was sequenced was blood, either unsorted or a sorted T cell fraction (not recorded which). The receptor set was obtained from a male donor with ankylosing spondylitis.

The chain recombines TRBV5-1 with TRBJ2-1; 8 positions match TRBD1. The J segment lost 7 bases and the V segment lost 6 bases, leaving 12 bases of the junction unmatched. The CDR3 consists of 15 residues. Germline CDR1 SGHRS, CDR2 YFSETQ. The CDR3 reads CASIKGQGRSNEQFF. The DNA for the CDR3 is TGCGCCAGCATTAAAGGACAGGGAAGAAGTAATGAGCAGTTCTTC.

The V gene is TRBV20-1, the J gene TRBJ1-1; 7 bases are shared with TRBD1. This CDR3 is 16 amino acids long. Germline V gene sequence: CDR1 DFQATT, CDR2 SNEGSKA (reference sequence). The junction had 15 bases not matched to a gene; V was cut back by 3 bases and J by 5 bases. CDR3 in DNA: TGCAGTGCTAGGCCCAACAGGGGTGGGGTGAGAACTGAAGCTTTCTTT. It translates to CSARPNRGGVRTEAFF.

This clonotype was detected only a few times. The chain recombines TRBV5-1 with TRBJ2-7; the D gene is possibly TRBD1 (5 bases). Germline CDR1 SGHRS, CDR2 YFSETQ. The germline V and J ends were trimmed by 3 bases and 1 base, with 8 bases remaining between them. This CDR3 contains 13 residues. The CDR3 here is CASSSTASYEQYF. CDR3 DNA: TGCGCCAGCAGCTCGACAGCTTCCTACGAGCAGTACTTC.

This clonotype was recorded a few times. V gene TRBV28 combines with J gene TRBJ2-7; 8 nucleotides line up with TRBD1. The CDR3 has 14 amino acids. Germline V CDR1 and CDR2: MDHEN, SYDVKM. V trimming: 6 bases; J trimming: 5 bases; junction bases outside the gene matches: 9. In DNA form, the CDR3 reads TGTGCCAGCAGGATACAGGGGGTCTGGCACGAGCAGTACTTC. Its protein product is CASRIQGVWHEQYF.

This clonotype came up a few times. The chain uses TRBV28 and TRBJ2-5, with D possibly TRBD1 on 7 matching bases. The CDR3 totals 15 residues. Germline V gene lookup returns CDR1 MDHEN and CDR2 SYDVKM. Deletions cut 1 base from V and 2 bases from J, with 11 bases between. CDR3 sequence reads: CASSLYPGGQETQYF. The CDR3, as DNA: TGTGCCAGCAGTTTATACCCAGGGGGGCAAGAGACCCAGTACTTC.

V and J are TRBV7-2 and TRBJ2-3, with 7 nucleotides matching TRBD2. From germline, CDR1 is SGHTA and CDR2 FQGNSA. Losses at the gene ends were 6 bases for V and 4 bases for J; bases not matched to a gene: 7. This CDR3 comprises 14 residues. CDR3 sequence (DNA): TGTGCCAGCAGTCGCCGAAGCGGGGCAGATACGCAGTATTTT. Translating it yields CASSRRSGADTQYF.

CDR3 sequence (DNA): TGTGCCACGGAGGGCGGCGCACGCACAGATACGCAGTATTTT. It is translated as CATEGGARTDTQYF. V and J are TRBV25-1 and TRBJ2-3; the D gene is possibly TRBD2 (6 bases). Germline V gives CDR1 MGHDK, CDR2 SYGVNS. V was cut by 10 bases and J by 1 base, with 15 bases left in between. The CDR3 runs to 14 residues.

This chain joins TRBV5-5 and TRBJ1-2, with TRBD1 matching 7 bases. The CDR3 length is 17 residues. J lost 8 bases, V lost 0 bases, and 16 bases had no gene match. In germline, CDR1 is SGHKS, CDR2 YYEKEE (reference sequence). The CDR3 here is CASSLGALGGTGNGYTF. The CDR3 coding sequence is TGTGCCAGCAGCTTGGGGGCCCTAGGGGGCACAGGGAACGGCTACACCTTC.

This clonotype was counted at least ten times. V is TRBV4-1 and J is TRBJ1-5; D gene ambiguous. Germline CDR1 MGHRA, CDR2 YSYEKL. V was pared by 3 bases and J by 6 bases, with 12 bases between. CDR3 length: 14 amino acids. CDR3 DNA: TGCGCCAGCAGCCAGTCAGGAGGCCTTCAGCCCCAGCATTTT. Protein: CASSQSGGLQPQHF.

This clonotype was found a few times. The rearrangement joins TRBV20-1 to TRBJ1-2; 7 bases are a match to TRBD1. Germline values: CDR1 DFQATT, CDR2 SNEGSKA (reference sequence). V lost 7 bases to trimming and J lost 6 bases; unmatched junction nucleotides: 11. This CDR3 comprises 13 residues. CDR3 in amino acids: CSGKRGTANGYTF. As DNA, the CDR3 is TGCAGTGGCAAAAGGGGGACAGCCAATGGCTACACCTTC.

This clonotype was observed many times. The J gene is TRBJ2-5, the V gene TRBV2, with D possibly matching TRBD2 (5 bases). V was cut by 6 bases and J by 1 base, with 15 bases left in between. This CDR3 has 15 amino acids. CDR1 and CDR2 from the germline V gene are SNHLY and FYNNEI. CDR3 sequence (DNA): TGTGCCAGCAGGGACTCCAGCAGCGCCCAAGAGACCCAGTACTTC. Its protein product is CASRDSSSAQETQYF.

This clonotype was detected only a few times. This chain uses TRBV18 with TRBJ1-5, with D perhaps TRBD1 (5 bases). V lost 2 bases, J lost 2 bases, and 10 bases lay in between. In germline, CDR1 is KGHSH, CDR2 LQKENI. There are 15 residues in the CDR3. In nucleotides, the CDR3 is TGTGCCAGCTCACCAAACCAGGGTCGCAATCAGCCCCAGCATTTT. This codes for CASSPNQGRNQPQHF.

This clonotype was recorded a few times. This rearrangement joins TRBV6-1 to TRBJ2-1, with TRBD2 matching over 10 bases. This CDR3 region has 15 residues. V was clipped by 6 bases and J by 7 bases; unmatched bases: 9. CDR1 MNHNS and CDR2 SASEGT come from the germline V gene. In DNA form, the CDR3 reads TGTGCCAGCAGCCACAGCGGGAGGGCCATAAATGAGCAGTTCTTC. It yields the protein CASSHSGRAINEQFF.

The table lists this clonotype with a few counts. The V gene is TRBV7-9, the J gene TRBJ2-7; D unclear. CDR1 and CDR2 (germline): SEHNR, FQNEAQ (reference sequence). This CDR3 has 15 residues. The V and J ends lost 3 bases and 6 bases respectively, with 18 bases between them. DNA for the CDR3: TGTGCCAGCAGCTTCTCGGGCCGCAGGTCTCTCGAGCAGTACTTC. This codes for CASSFSGRRSLEQYF.

This clonotype was detected ten times or more. V gene TRBV5-1 combines with J gene TRBJ2-7, with 7 nucleotides matching TRBD2. The CDR3 is 14 amino acids. The germline CDR1 and CDR2 sequences are SGHRS and YFSETQ. With V trimmed by 0 bases and J by 3 bases, 3 bases remained unmatched. The CDR3 loop reads CASSLAGDYYEQYF. DNA for the CDR3: TGCGCCAGCAGCTTGGCCGGGGACTACTACGAGCAGTACTTC.

This clonotype was counted only a few times. The rearrangement uses TRBV7-6 and TRBJ1-3; D remains ambiguous. Trimming left V 5 bases short and J 0 bases short, with 11 bases between. In germline, CDR1 is SGHVS, CDR2 FNYEAQ. The CDR3 extends over 15 amino acids. The CDR3 bases are TGTGCCAGCAGCCCACTAGACCTCTCTGGAAACACCATATATTTT. Protein sequence: CASSPLDLSGNTIYF.

The rearrangement joins TRBV2 to TRBJ2-7; D is unresolved. Germline V CDR1 and CDR2: SNHLY, FYNNEI. Trimming took off 8 bases at V and 0 bases at J, with 8 bases between the two ends. This CDR3 region has 12 residues. CDR3 amino acids: CASQSDSYEQYF. DNA of the CDR3: TGTGCCAGCCAAAGCGACTCCTACGAGCAGTACTTC.

This clonotype occurred a few times. V is TRBV5-1 and J is TRBJ2-1; 8 positions agree with TRBD2. This CDR3 has 17 residues. Germline CDR1 SGHRS, CDR2 YFSETQ. V was clipped by 0 bases and J by 4 bases; unmatched bases: 9. The CDR3 loop is CASSLVAGNLHYNEQFF. CDR3 nucleotides: TGCGCCAGCAGCTTGGTAGCGGGGAACCTCCATTACAATGAGCAGTTCTTC.

This chain links TRBV10-3 with TRBJ2-6; D might be TRBD1 (6 bases). Germline CDR1 reads ENHRY; CDR2 reads SYGVKD. The V gene lost 5 bases and the J gene lost 4 bases, with 18 bases spanning the gap. The CDR3 contains 17 residues. The CDR3, as DNA: TGTGCCATCAGTAGAGAGACAGGCCTGGGCGGGGCCAACGTCCTGACTTTC. Its translation is CAISRETGLGGANVLTF.

Only a few counts were recorded for this clonotype. J is TRBJ2-3 and V is TRBV5-1, with D maybe TRBD2 (6 bases). Trimming removed 6 bases at V and 2 bases at J, with 13 bases between. The CDR3 is 14 residues long. Germline V gene data show CDR1 as SGHRS and CDR2 as YFSETQ. CDR3 loop: CASKEEGVTDTQYF. Written as DNA, the CDR3 is TGCGCCAGCAAAGAGGAGGGAGTCACAGATACGCAGTATTTT.

This clonotype was seen only a few times. V and J are TRBV4-2 and TRBJ2-2, with D unclear. V was clipped by 5 bases and J by 4 bases, with 8 bases between them. From germline, CDR1 is LGHNA and CDR2 YNFKEQ. The CDR3 contains 13 residues. Here the CDR3 reads CASSFTSTGELFF. DNA of the CDR3: TGTGCCAGCAGCTTTACTTCCACCGGGGAGCTGTTTTTT.

This clonotype appeared a few times. The rearrangement joins TRBV7-9 to TRBJ2-5; possibly TRBD2 for D (6 bases). CDR1 is SEHNR, CDR2 FQNEAQ, per germline (reference sequence). The V gene lost 1 base and the J gene lost 10 bases, with 25 bases spanning the gap. CDR3 length equals 17 residues. For the CDR3, the DNA is TGTGCCAGCAGCTTAGGGGGTGGTTGGGAGGTCACTCGAGACCAGTACTTC. It codes for CASSLGGGWEVTRDQYF.

This clonotype was counted a few times. The chain combines TRBV5-1 with TRBJ2-1; 8 nucleotides line up with TRBD2. The CDR3 is 16 amino acids. The germline V gene encodes CDR1 SGHRS and CDR2 YFSETQ. Losses at the gene ends were 0 bases for V and 9 bases for J; bases not matched to a gene: 11. CDR3 sequence reads: CASSLEGGVAGFEQFF. Written as DNA, the CDR3 is TGCGCCAGCAGCTTGGAGGGGGGAGTAGCGGGATTTGAGCAGTTCTTC. Looking up the rest from reference TRBV5-1 and TRBJ2-1 gives the full variable domain: KAGVTQTPRYLIKTRGQQVTLSCSPISGHRSVSWYQQTPGQGLQFLFEYFSETQRNKGNFPGRFSGRQFSNSRSEMNVSTLELGDSALYLCASSLEGGVAGFEQFFGPGTRLTVL.

The CDR3 sequence is CASSFPPSSYEQYF. The DNA for the CDR3 is TGTGCCAGCAGTTTCCCCCCGAGCTCCTACGAGCAGTACTTC. This rearrangement joins TRBV28 to TRBJ2-7, with D unclear. V was clipped by 3 bases and J by 0 bases, with 9 bases between them. CDR3 length: 14 amino acids. Germline-derived CDR1 and CDR2 are MDHEN and SYDVKM.

This clonotype was counted many times. V gene TRBV5-1 combines with J gene TRBJ1-5, with D uncertain. V lost 0 bases to trimming and J lost 3 bases, with 4 bases between them. The CDR3 runs 13 residues. Germline V gives CDR1 SGHRS, CDR2 YFSETQ. The CDR3 loop reads CASSLAFNQPQHF. CDR3 bases: TGCGCCAGCAGCTTGGCCTTCAATCAGCCCCAGCATTTT.

At least ten counts were recorded for this clonotype. The chain employs TRBV29-1 and TRBJ2-7, with TRBD1 matching over 10 bases. The CDR3 sequence is 13 residues long. Germline lookup yields CDR1 SQVTM and CDR2 ANQGSEA. The V and J ends lost 4 bases and 6 bases, in that order; junction bases with no gene match: 6. For the CDR3, the DNA is TGCAGCGTTGCCTACCGGGACAGGGGCGAGCAGTACTTC. Its protein is CSVAYRDRGEQYF.

V and J are TRBV24-1 and TRBJ2-3; D is unclear. From germline, CDR1 is KGHDR and CDR2 SFDVKD. V lost 7 bases to trimming and J lost 0 bases, with 7 bases between them. This CDR3 contains 13 residues. The CDR3 nucleotides are TGTGCCACCAGCTATACCAGCACAGATACGCAGTATTTT. Translated: CATSYTSTDTQYF.

This clonotype showed up just a few times. The chain combines TRBV10-1 with TRBJ2-1; TRBD2 matches 12 bases. This CDR3 has 16 amino acids. Germline-derived CDR1 and CDR2 are WNHNN and SYGVQD (reference sequence). V gave up 5 bases and J gave up 3 bases; unmatched junction bases: 5. CDR3 sequence (DNA): TGCGCCAGCAGTCGACTAGCGGGAGCAAACTACAATGAGCAGTTCTTC. Translation: CASSRLAGANYNEQFF.

J is TRBJ2-1 and V is TRBV7-6; D may be TRBD2 (5 bases). CDR1 and CDR2 (germline): SGHVS, FNYEAQ. V lost 4 bases, J lost 5 bases, and 18 bases lay in between. The CDR3 sequence is 16 residues long. CDR3 in DNA: TGTGCCAGCAGCTCAGAGGTTGTTGCCGGGGACAATGAGCAGTTCTTC. Its translation: CASSSEVVAGDNEQFF. Using reference TRBV7-6 and TRBJ2-1 for the parts outside the CDR3, the full variable domain is GAGVSQSPRYKVTKRGQDVALRCDPISGHVSLYWYRQALGQGPEFLTYFNYEAQQDKSGLPNDRFSAERPEGSISTLTIQRTEQRDSAMYRCASSSEVVAGDNEQFFGPGTRLTVL.

This chain joins TRBV28 and TRBJ1-5, with D tentatively TRBD1 (5 bases). Germline loops: CDR1 MDHEN, CDR2 SYDVKM. This CDR3 spans 15 amino acids. The ends were cut back, 6 bases at V and 6 bases at J, with 18 bases in the middle. DNA of the CDR3: TGTGCCAGCAGCCAAATTACAGGAGGATCTCAGCCCCAGCATTTT. As protein: CASSQITGGSQPQHF.

The CDR3 region has the DNA TGTGCCAGCAGCTTTGGCGGACAGGAAAATTACGAGCAGTACTTC. Its protein product is CASSFGGQENYEQYF. The chain carries TRBV7-9 and TRBJ2-7, with 7 bases identical to TRBD1. The CDR3 runs to 15 residues. V was clipped by 3 bases and J by 4 bases; unmatched bases: 9. Germline-derived CDR1 and CDR2 are SEHNR and FQNEAQ (reference sequence).

The chain combines TRBV28 with TRBJ2-3, with D possibly matching TRBD1 (7 bases). This CDR3 region has 15 residues. CDR1 is MDHEN, CDR2 SYDVKM, per germline. Trimming stripped 6 bases from V and 4 bases from J, with 17 bases between. CDR3 protein: CASSPTGRFSDTQYF. DNA for the CDR3: TGTGCCAGCAGCCCGACAGGGAGGTTTTCAGATACGCAGTATTTT.